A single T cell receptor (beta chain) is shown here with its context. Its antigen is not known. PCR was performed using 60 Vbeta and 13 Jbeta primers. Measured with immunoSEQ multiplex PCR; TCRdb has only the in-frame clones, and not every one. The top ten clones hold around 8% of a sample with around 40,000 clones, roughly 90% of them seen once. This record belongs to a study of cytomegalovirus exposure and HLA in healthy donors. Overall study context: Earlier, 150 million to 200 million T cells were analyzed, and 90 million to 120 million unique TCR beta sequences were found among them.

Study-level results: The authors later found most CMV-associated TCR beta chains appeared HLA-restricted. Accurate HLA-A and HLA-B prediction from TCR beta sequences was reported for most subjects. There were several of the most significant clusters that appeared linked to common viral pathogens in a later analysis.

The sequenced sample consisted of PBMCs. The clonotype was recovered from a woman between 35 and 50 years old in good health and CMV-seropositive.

CDR3 nucleotides: TGTGCCAGCAGTTCGGAGGGACAGCTGCTTCTCTCCTACGAGCAGTACTTC. Residues: CASSSEGQLLLSYEQYF. This rearrangement joins TRBV28 to TRBJ2-5, with D possibly being TRBD1 (7 bases). TRBJ2-7 matches the DNA end more closely, so the J call is doubtful. The CDR3 has 17 residues. The V gene's germline CDR1 is MDHEN and CDR2 SYDVKM.